What follows describes a single T cell receptor (beta chain). Its antigen is undetermined. The data belong to a study of shared clonotypes between healthy human individuals. Study outcomes and limitations: The generation probabilities recorded for non-shared clonotypes fell below those of clonotypes shared by all four donors.

Clones were read by immunoSEQ multiplex PCR, and TCRdb kept only the in-frame ones, dropping some. The sample shows 950,000 to 1,300,000 clones, around 74% of them seen only once. This TCR came from a man between 18 and 35 years old in good health. Source material: memory CD4+ T cells sorted from blood. Subset indicated: CD45RA-negative fraction.

The CDR3 region is CASSLTSGILYNEQFF. The CDR3 DNA reads TGTGCCAGCAGCTTAACTAGCGGGATACTATACAATGAGCAGTTCTTC. This chain links TRBV7-2 with TRBJ2-1, with TRBD2 matching 10 bases. This CDR3 is built from 16 residues. Germline V gene lookup returns CDR1 SGHTA and CDR2 FQGNSA. J gave up 4 bases and V 2 bases, and 5 bases lay outside the gene matches.